This TCR beta chain derives from a study of Ad26.COV2.S vaccination and SARS-CoV-2 variants. Treatment defined: 19 received Ad26.COV2.S at low or high dose, single or two shots; about 5 received placebo; per-sample allocation not given. The samples date from day 63 after the first vaccine or placebo injection. The ends were cut back, 10 bases at V and 7 bases at J, with 14 bases in the middle. The CDR3 loop spans 12 amino acids. Germline V gene sequence: CDR1 WNHNN, CDR2 SYGVQD (reference sequence). Repertoires were generated with immunoSEQ multiplex PCR, while TCRdb's copy carries only in-frame clones and drops some. The table records about 480,000 clones, about 83% of them present only once.

The TCR sequence derives from a person between 18 and 65 years old who received the Ad26.COV2.S COVID-19 vaccine or a placebo. The rearrangement links TRBV10-1 to TRBJ1-5; D is ambiguous. The sequencing here drew on peripheral blood, taken in a trial of Ad26.COV2.S vaccine versus placebo. The CDR3 nucleotides are TGCGCCACCGGGAGGTCAAGGCAGCCCCAGCATTTT. As protein: CATGRSRQPQHF.